The source of this TCR beta chain is a study of cytomegalovirus exposure and HLA in healthy donors. As for the study in general: An earlier analysis identified more than 95 million unique TCR beta sequences in 170 million or so T cells.

Amplification used 60 Vbeta primers and 13 Jbeta primers. Sequencing was performed with immunoSEQ multiplex PCR; in TCRdb, only in-frame clones are kept and a portion is missing. Altogether about 170,000 clones are present, roughly three quarters being singletons, with the ten largest covering approximately 3.4%. With regard to this clone: As yet, its antigen is unknown.

Overall study findings and caveats: V- and J-gene trimming of TCR beta was linked (in a later analysis) to a missense DCLRE1C variant. As a later analysis revealed, the rate of TCR association differed by HLA locus, with DRB1 most and HLA-C fewest. A later analysis showed that HLA-associated TCR beta chains had undergone more clonal expansion than equally common others.

This CDR3 has 13 residues. After removal of 6 bases from V and 3 bases from J, the junction contained 2 bases not matched to a gene. From germline, CDR1 is SNHLY and CDR2 FYNNEI. Sequenced sample: PBMCs. The V gene is TRBV2, the J gene TRBJ1-2; 9 nucleotides line up with TRBD1. The receptor was derived from a woman between 45 and 60 years old in good health and CMV-seropositive. The CDR3 is CASSGTGHYGYTF. DNA of the CDR3: TGTGCCAGCAGCGGGACAGGGCACTATGGCTACACCTTC. The full variable domain, completed using reference TRBV2 and TRBJ1-2, is EPEVTQTPSHQVTQMGQEVILRCVPISNHLYFYWYRQILGQKVEFLVSFYNNEISEKSEIFDDQFSVERPDGSNFTLKIRSTKLEDSAMYFCASSGTGHYGYTFGSGTRLTVV.